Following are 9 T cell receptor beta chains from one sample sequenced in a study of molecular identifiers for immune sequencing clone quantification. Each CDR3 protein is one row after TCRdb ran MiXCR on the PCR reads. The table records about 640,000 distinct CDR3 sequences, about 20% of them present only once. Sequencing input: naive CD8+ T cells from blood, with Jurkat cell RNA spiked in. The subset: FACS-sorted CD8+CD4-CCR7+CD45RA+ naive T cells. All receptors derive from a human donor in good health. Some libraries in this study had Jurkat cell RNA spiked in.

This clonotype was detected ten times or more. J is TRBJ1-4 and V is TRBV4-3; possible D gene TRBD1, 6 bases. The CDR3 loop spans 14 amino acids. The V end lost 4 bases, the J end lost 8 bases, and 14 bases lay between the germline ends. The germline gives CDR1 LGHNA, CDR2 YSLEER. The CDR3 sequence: CASSPIAGEEKLFF. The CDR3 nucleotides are TGCGCCAGCAGCCCCATTGCAGGGGAAGAAAAACTGTTTTTT.

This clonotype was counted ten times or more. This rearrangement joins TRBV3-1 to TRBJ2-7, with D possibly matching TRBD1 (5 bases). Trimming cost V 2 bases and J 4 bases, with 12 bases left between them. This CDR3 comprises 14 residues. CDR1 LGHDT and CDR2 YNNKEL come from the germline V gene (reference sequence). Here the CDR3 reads CASSQLEDTYEQYF. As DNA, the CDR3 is TGTGCCAGCAGCCAACTCGAGGACACGTACGAGCAGTACTTC.

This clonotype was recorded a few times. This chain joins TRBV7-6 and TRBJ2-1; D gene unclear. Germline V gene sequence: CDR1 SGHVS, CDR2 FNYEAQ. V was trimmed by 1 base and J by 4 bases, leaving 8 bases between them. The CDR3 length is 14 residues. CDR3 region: CASSLGQKYNEQFF. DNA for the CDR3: TGTGCCAGCAGCTTAGGTCAGAAATACAATGAGCAGTTCTTC.

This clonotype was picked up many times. In nucleotides, the CDR3 is TGCGCCAGCAGGCGAAGCGGGGGGCCCGACGACACAGATACGCAGTATTTT. Protein product: CASRRSGGPDDTDTQYF. This chain connects TRBV5-1 to TRBJ2-3, with 9 bases lining up with TRBD2. CDR1 is SGHRS, CDR2 YFSETQ, per germline. With V trimmed by 5 bases and J by 2 bases, 12 bases remained unmatched. CDR3 length equals 17 residues.

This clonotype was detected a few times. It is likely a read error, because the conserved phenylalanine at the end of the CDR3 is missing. Here the CDR3 reads CSASRGTYEQYY. CDR3 nucleotides: TGCAGTGCTAGCAGGGGTACATACGAGCAGTACTAC. The chain links TRBV20-1 to TRBJ2-7, with D possibly matching TRBD1 (6 bases). Germline loops: CDR1 DFQATT, CDR2 SNEGSKA (reference sequence). V was pared by 3 bases and J by 4 bases, with 10 bases between. The CDR3 has 12 amino acids.

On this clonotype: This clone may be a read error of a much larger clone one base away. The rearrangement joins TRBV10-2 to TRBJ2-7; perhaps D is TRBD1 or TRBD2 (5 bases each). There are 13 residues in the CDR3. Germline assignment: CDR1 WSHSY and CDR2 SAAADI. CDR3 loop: CASSRTGHNERYF. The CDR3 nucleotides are TGCGCCAGCAGCCGGACGGGGCACAACGAGCGGTACTTC.

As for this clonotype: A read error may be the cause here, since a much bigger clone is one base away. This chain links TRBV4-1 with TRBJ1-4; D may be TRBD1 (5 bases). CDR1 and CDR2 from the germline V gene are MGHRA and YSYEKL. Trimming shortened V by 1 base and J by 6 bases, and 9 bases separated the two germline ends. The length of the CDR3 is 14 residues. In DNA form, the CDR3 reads TGCGCCAGCAGCCAAGGACAGTGGGATGAAAAACTGTTTTTT. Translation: CASSQGQWDEKLFF.

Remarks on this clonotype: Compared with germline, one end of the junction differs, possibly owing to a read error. The CDR3: CASSLGASGRTDTRYF. The CDR3 DNA reads TGTGCCAGCAGCTTAGGGGCTAGCGGGAGGACGGATACGCGGTATTTT. The chain joins TRBV13 to TRBJ2-3, with TRBD2 matching over 11 bases. CDR3 size: 16 residues. CDR1 and CDR2 (germline): PRHDT, FYEKMQ (reference sequence). Using reference TRBV13 and TRBJ2-3 for the parts outside the CDR3, the full variable domain is AAGVIQSPRHLIKEKRETATLKCYPIPRHDTVYWYQQGPGQDPQFLISFYEKMQSDKGSIPDRFSAQQFSDYHSELNMSSLELGDSALYFCASSLGASGRTDTRYFGPGTRLTVL.

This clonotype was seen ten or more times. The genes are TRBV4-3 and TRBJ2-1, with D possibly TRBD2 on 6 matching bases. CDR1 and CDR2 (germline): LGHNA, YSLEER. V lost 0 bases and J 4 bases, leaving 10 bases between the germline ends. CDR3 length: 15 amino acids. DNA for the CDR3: TGCGCCAGCAGCCAAGACTACGGGAGTTACAATGAGCAGTTCTTC. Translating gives CASSQDYGSYNEQFF.